This TCR beta chain emerged from a study of CD8+ T cells in alopecia areata. Study at large: It was oral tofacitinib, at 5 to 10 mg twice daily, that treated patients received.

Lesional scalp tissue (obtained by punch biopsy) and peripheral blood were collected from alopecia areata patients. Notes on the study in general: More clonal than normal scalp was lesional scalp, particularly alopecia totalis/universalis. Scalp repertoires also include resident alphabeta T cells from normal skin. With patients, TCR sharing proved less clear than in mice, a difference possibly related to HLA.

Extracted from the samples, RNA was reverse transcribed into cDNA to serve as the sequencing template. Measured with immunoSEQ multiplex PCR; TCRdb has only the in-frame clones, and not every one. Of approximately 12,000 clones listed, more than 50% are singletons. Concerning this clone: The target antigen is unknown.

V lost 0 bases and J 8 bases, leaving 6 bases between the germline ends. The CDR3 consists of 12 residues. CDR1 and CDR2 from the germline V gene are SGHRS and YFSETQ. This chain connects TRBV5-1 to TRBJ2-1; D is unclear. Sequencing input: skin. The receptor's source is a human donor with alopecia areata. The CDR3 DNA sequence: TGCGCCAGCAGCTTGGTAACTTATGAGCAGTTCTTC. This sequence encodes CASSLVTYEQFF. The whole variable domain, remainder taken from reference TRBV5-1 and TRBJ2-1, is KAGVTQTPRYLIKTRGQQVTLSCSPISGHRSVSWYQQTPGQGLQFLFEYFSETQRNKGNFPGRFSGRQFSNSRSEMNVSTLELGDSALYLCASSLVTYEQFFGPGTRLTVL.